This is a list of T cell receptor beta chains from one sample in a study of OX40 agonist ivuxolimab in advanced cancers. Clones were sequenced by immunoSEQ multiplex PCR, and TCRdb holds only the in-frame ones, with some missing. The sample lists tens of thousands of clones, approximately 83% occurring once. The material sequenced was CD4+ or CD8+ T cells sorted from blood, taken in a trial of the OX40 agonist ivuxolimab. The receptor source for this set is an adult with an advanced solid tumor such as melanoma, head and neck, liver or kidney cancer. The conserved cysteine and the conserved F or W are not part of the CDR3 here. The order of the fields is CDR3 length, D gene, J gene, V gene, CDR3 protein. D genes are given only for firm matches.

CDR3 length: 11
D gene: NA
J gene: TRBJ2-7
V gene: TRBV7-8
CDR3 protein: ASSSGTPYEQY

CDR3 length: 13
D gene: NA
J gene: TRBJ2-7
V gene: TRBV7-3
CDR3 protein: ASSLGRTDTYEQY

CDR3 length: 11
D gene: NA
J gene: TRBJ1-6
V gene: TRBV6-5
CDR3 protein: AHSRGGISPLH

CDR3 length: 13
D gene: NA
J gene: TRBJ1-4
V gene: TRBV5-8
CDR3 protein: ASSLGTATNEKLF

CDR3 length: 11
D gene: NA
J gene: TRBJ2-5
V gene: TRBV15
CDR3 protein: ATSRDREETQY

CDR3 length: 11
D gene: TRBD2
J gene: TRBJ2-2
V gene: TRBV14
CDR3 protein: ASSLTSGSELF

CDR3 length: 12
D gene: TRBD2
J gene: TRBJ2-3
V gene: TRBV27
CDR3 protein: ASSLSGNTDTQY

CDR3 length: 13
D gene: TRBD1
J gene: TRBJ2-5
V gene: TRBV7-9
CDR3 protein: ASSLGDRDQETQY

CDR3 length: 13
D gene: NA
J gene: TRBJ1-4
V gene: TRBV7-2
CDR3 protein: ASSLVGGGWEDLF

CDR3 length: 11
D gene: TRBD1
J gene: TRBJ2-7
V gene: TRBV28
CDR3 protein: AGQGHVGGEQY

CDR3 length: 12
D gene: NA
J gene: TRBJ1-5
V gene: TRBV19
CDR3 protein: ASQRDRSNQPQH

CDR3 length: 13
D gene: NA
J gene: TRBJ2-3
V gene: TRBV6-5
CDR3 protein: ASSYSADRGDTQY

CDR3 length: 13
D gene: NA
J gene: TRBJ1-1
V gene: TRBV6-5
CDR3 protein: ASSYKGSGNTEAF

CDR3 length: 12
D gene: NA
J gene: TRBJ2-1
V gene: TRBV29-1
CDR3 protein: SATMGRSYNEQF

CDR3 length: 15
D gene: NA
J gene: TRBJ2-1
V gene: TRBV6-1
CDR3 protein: ASSEERQWGTYNEQF

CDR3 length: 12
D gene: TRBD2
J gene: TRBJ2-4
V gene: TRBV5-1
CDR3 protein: ASSPGLAQNIQY

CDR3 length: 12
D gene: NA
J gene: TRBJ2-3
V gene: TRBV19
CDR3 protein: ASMGRWDTDTQY

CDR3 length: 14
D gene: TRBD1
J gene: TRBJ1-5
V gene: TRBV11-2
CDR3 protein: ASSDPTRTGHQPQH

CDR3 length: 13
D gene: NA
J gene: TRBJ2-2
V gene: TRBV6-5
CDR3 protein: ASSYTRGGTGELF

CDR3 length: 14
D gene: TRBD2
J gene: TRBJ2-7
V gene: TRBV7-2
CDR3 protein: ASSLGLAGGVYEQY

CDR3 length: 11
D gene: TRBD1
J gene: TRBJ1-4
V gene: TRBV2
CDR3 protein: ASSQTGEEKLF

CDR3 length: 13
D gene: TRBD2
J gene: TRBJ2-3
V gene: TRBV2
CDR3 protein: ASSPQRGRTDTQY

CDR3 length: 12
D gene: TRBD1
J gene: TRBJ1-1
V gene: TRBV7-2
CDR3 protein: ASSSNRGPGVAF

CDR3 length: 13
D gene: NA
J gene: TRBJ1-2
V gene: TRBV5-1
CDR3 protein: ASSLQTGLNYGYT

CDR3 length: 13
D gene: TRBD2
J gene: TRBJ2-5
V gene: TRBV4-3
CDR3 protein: ASSQEGREGETQY

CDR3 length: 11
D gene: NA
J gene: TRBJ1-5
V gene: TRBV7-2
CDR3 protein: ASSLDIDQPQH

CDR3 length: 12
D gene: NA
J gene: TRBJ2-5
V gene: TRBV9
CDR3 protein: ASSVSSVWETQY

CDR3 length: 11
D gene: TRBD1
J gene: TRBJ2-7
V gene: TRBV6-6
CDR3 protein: ASRYRGHYEQY

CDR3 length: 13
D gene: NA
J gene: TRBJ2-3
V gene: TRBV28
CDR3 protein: ASNFFGTLTDTQY

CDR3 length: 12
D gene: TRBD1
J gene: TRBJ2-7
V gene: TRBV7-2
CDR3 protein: ASSLGGGTYEQY

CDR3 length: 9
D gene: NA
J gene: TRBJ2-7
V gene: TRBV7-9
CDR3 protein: ASSLGQEQY

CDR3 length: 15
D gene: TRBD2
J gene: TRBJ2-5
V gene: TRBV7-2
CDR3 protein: ASSARTSGRRGETQY

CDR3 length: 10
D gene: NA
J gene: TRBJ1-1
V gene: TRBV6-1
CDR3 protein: ASSSGDRAAF

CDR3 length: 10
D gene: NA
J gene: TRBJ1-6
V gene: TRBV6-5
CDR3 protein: ASSYSGQPLH

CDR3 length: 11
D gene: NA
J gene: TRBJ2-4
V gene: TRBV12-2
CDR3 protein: ASLNDERESCY

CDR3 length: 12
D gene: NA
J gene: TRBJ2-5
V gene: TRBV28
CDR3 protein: ASSLGGPPETQY

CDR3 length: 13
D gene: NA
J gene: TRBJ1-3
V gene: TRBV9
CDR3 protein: ASSVAGFSGNTIY

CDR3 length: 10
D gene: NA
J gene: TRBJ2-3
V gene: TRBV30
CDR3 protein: AWSPSVDTQY

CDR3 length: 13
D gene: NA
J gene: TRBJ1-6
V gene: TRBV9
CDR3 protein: ASSVSGTNNSPLH

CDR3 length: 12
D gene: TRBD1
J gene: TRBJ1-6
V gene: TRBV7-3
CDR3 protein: ASSQGAGNSPLH

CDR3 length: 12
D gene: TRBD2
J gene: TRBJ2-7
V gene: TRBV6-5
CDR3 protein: ASTQTGGGDEQY

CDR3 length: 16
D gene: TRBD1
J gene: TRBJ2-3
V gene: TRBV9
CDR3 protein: ASSVGDGDRIATDTQY

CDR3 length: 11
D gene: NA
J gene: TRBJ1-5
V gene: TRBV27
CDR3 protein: ASSLDSNQPQH

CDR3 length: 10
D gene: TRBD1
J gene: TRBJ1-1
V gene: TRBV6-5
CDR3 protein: ASGTANTEAF

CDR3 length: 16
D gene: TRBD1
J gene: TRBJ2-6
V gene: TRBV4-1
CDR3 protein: ASSLGQGPISGANVLT